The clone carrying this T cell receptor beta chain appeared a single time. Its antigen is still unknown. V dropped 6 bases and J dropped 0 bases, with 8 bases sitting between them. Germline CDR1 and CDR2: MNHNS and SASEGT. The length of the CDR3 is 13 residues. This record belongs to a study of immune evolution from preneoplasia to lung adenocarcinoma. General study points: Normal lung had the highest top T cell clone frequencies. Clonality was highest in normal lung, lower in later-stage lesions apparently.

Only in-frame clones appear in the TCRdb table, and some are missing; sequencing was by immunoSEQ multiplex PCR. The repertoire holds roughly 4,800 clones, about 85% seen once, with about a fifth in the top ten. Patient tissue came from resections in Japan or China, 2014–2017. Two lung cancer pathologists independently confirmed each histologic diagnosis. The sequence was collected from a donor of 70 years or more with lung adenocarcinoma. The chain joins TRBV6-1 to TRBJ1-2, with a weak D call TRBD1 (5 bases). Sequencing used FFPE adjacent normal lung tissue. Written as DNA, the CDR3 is TGTGCCAGCAGAGAGGGGTCTAACTATGGCTACACCTTC. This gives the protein CASREGSNYGYTF.